This T cell receptor (beta chain) stems from a study of regulatory dendritic cells for organ transplantation. TCRdb's table, derived via immunoSEQ multiplex PCR, lists solely in-frame clones and lacks some. In the table there are about 30,000 clones, approximately 80% of which are singletons. CDR3 length: 17 residues. In germline, CDR1 is LNHDA, CDR2 SQIVND (reference sequence). V was pared by 1 base and J by 4 bases, with 8 bases of the junction left unmatched. The chain couples TRBV19 to TRBJ2-5; 11 nucleotides line up with TRBD2. The TCR comes from a human donor in good health. Sequencing was done on a sample of naive CD4+ T cells from blood. The subset is: CD45RA+ naive T cells. The CDR3 DNA reads TGTGCCAGTAGTATAGCGGTTAGCGGGGGGGTCCGAGAGACCCAGTACTTC. It codes for CASSIAVSGGVRETQYF.